This T cell receptor (beta chain) appears in the sequencing data of a study of spatial heterogeneity in lung cancer. Whole-study results and caveats: Counts that tracked tumor mutation counts were those of expanded intratumoral alpha and beta TCRs. Expanded TCR counts, ubiquitous and regional, correlated respectively with ubiquitous and regional nonsynonymous mutation counts.

The time point denotes: sample taken at primary tumor resection. Patients with untreated early-stage non-small cell lung cancer, numbering 72, were the donors. Unsorted tumor, nontumor lung tissue or cryopreserved PBMC supplied the whole RNA. With respect to this clonotype: Its matching antigen is unknown.

TCRdb passed the 5' RACE reads through MiXCR, listing each CDR3 protein once. The repertoire consists of about 9,800 distinct CDR3 sequences, with around 50% occurring once and the leading ten covering 25% to 30%. This receptor was taken from a female donor with early-stage non-small cell lung cancer. The source material was lung tumor tissue, sampled at surgery.

CDR3 coding DNA: TGTGCCAGCAGCTTGTTCCAAGAGACCCAGTACTTC. This translates into CASSLFQETQYF. The chain recombines TRBV5-6 with TRBJ2-5; D is ambiguous. Germline-derived CDR1 and CDR2 are SGHDT and YYEEEE. This CDR3 has 12 residues. V was pared by 1 base and J by 1 base, with 2 bases between.